Below are 12 T cell receptor beta chains sequenced from a single sample in a study of shared clonotypes between healthy human individuals (dated by TCRdb to 2020 to 2021). The protocol used for the library was the immunoSEQ multiplex PCR assay. Sourced from immuneACCESS, this table was stored by TCRdb with only in-frame sequences that have V and J called. A share of the clones is absent; for the studies checked, an unresolved V gene accounts for under half, and the remainder has no known explanation. Counted in this sample were approximately 2.4 million clones; under 97% of them appeared once. The ten top clones hold 0.1% to 0.15% of the sample. Source material: naive CD4+ T cells sorted from blood. The meaning of the sample's cell subset or site label: CD45RA+ positively selected. These receptors all come from a man younger than 35 in good health.

The chain couples TRBV4-3 to TRBJ1-5, with D possibly TRBD1 on 5 matching bases. The CDR3 runs 15 residues. Per the germline V gene, CDR1 is LGHNA and CDR2 is YSLEER. The V end lost 0 bases, the J end lost 2 bases, and 8 bases lay between the germline ends. CDR3 loop: CASSQDWGGNQPQHF. The CDR3 DNA reads TGCGCCAGCAGCCAAGATTGGGGGGGCAATCAGCCCCAGCATTTT.

The rearrangement links TRBV4-2 to TRBJ2-5, with TRBD2 matching 10 bases. V dropped 1 base and J dropped 5; count of bases not matched to a gene: 10. The CDR3 is 17 residues long. Germline CDR1 reads LGHNA; CDR2 reads YNFKEQ. The CDR3 nucleotides read TGTGCCAGCAGCCAAGTGTTCCAGCGGGAGGGAGGGGAGACCCAGTACTTC. This translates into CASSQVFQREGGETQYF.

The chain employs TRBV11-2 and TRBJ1-5; D is ambiguous. CDR1 is SGHAT and CDR2 is FQNNGV in the germline V gene. The length of the CDR3 is 13 residues. Trimming removed 0 bases at V and 2 bases at J, with 2 bases between. The DNA of the CDR3 is TGTGCCAGCAGCTTAGACGGCAATCAGCCCCAGCATTTT. Its protein product is CASSLDGNQPQHF.

The V call is TRBV5-5, the J call TRBJ1-1; maybe TRBD1 (5 bases). CDR3 length: 18 amino acids. The V end lost 5 bases, the J end lost 0 bases, and 23 bases lay between the germline ends. Germline values: CDR1 SGHKS, CDR2 YYEKEE (reference sequence). The CDR3 nucleotides read TGTGCCAGCAGTTTCCCGAGTACTGCAGGGTTGATGAACACTGAAGCTTTCTTT. Translation: CASSFPSTAGLMNTEAFF.

This clone was observed a single time. The chain is built from TRBV6-1 and TRBJ2-1, with TRBD2 matching 9 bases. The germline V gene encodes CDR1 MNHNS and CDR2 SASEGT. Germline trimming cut 3 bases from V and 4 bases from J; bases unmatched to any gene: 10. This CDR3 has 17 amino acids. CDR3: CASSDPRSGGSYNEQFF. CDR3 sequence (DNA): TGTGCCAGCAGTGACCCCCGTAGCGGGGGATCGTACAATGAGCAGTTCTTC.

This chain uses TRBV5-4 with TRBJ2-2; 7 positions agree with TRBD1. V shed 4 bases and J 4 bases; nucleotides not matched to a gene: 4. CDR1 is SGHNT, CDR2 YYREEE, per germline (reference sequence). This CDR3 has 14 residues. Here the CDR3 DNA reads TGTGCCAGCAGCGCCAGACAGGGCACCGGGGAGCTGTTTTTT. This gives the protein CASSARQGTGELFF.

As for this clone: The same CDR3 also results from other DNA sequences found in this sample. The chain uses TRBV18 and TRBJ2-7; D remains ambiguous. Germline V gene data show CDR1 as KGHSH and CDR2 as LQKENI. Trimming shortened V by 4 bases and J by 2 bases, and 6 bases separated the two germline ends. The CDR3 sequence is 12 residues long. CDR3 protein: CASSLNAYEQYF. In DNA form, the CDR3 reads TGTGCCAGCTCACTGAATGCCTACGAGCAGTACTTC.

The chain uses TRBV2 and TRBJ2-1; the D is unclear. Trimming removed 7 bases at V and 9 bases at J, with 16 bases between. The CDR3 consists of 13 residues. Per germline, CDR1 SNHLY and CDR2 FYNNEI. CDR3 protein: CASKAPPAGEQFF. Written as DNA, the CDR3 is TGTGCCAGCAAGGCCCCCCCCGCTGGTGAGCAGTTCTTC.

The V gene is TRBV5-1, the J gene TRBJ2-2, with no clear D. This CDR3 is 15 amino acids long. Germline V gene data show CDR1 as SGHRS and CDR2 as YFSETQ. V lost 4 bases to trimming and J lost 2 bases, with 12 bases between them. The CDR3 DNA reads TGCGCCAGCAGCCCGGATTTGTCCAACACCGGGGAGCTGTTTTTT. Its protein product is CASSPDLSNTGELFF.

The V call is TRBV30, the J call TRBJ1-5; D is ambiguous. V was trimmed by 5 bases and J by 7 bases, leaving 15 bases between them. Looked up from germline, CDR1 is GTSNPN and CDR2 is SVGIG (reference sequence). This CDR3 comprises 13 residues. CDR3 coding DNA: TGTGCCTGGGCGGGCCAGTTTGGACAGCCCCAGCATTTT. As protein: CAWAGQFGQPQHF.

The J gene is TRBJ2-7, the V gene TRBV19; D unclear. The V end was cut by 5 bases, the J end by 3 bases, with 11 bases between. This CDR3 region has 13 residues. From germline, CDR1 is LNHDA and CDR2 SQIVND (reference sequence). The CDR3 is CASSWGKDYEQYF. DNA of the CDR3: TGTGCCAGTAGTTGGGGAAAGGACTACGAGCAGTACTTC. Using reference TRBV19 and TRBJ2-7 for the parts outside the CDR3, the full variable domain is DGGITQSPKYLFRKEGQNVTLSCEQNLNHDAMYWYRQDPGQGLRLIYYSQIVNDFQKGDIAEGYSVSREKKESFPLTVTSAQKNPTAFYLCASSWGKDYEQYFGPGTRLTVT.

The V call is TRBV6-5, the J call TRBJ2-7; weak D call: TRBD2 (6 bases). The CDR3 consists of 15 residues. V gave up 2 bases and J gave up 0 bases, with 11 bases separating them. Germline assignment: CDR1 MNHEY and CDR2 SVGAGI. In DNA, the CDR3 is TGTGCCAGCAGTTACGAGGGCGGGGTCTCCTACGAGCAGTACTTC. Its translation: CASSYEGGVSYEQYF.